This entry features one T cell receptor beta chain sequence. The data belong to a study of blood T cell repertoires in COVID-19. Study as a whole: Sites in the United States, Italy and Spain provided acute and convalescent COVID-19 samples.

Sequencing was performed with immunoSEQ multiplex PCR; in TCRdb, only in-frame clones are kept and a portion is missing. The sample has about 200,000 clones, about 90% seen once. Resolution of symptoms, clearance, or two negative PCRs was present in recovered Cohort 3 donors. The CDR3 sequence is 16 residues long. Germline loops: CDR1 MNHEY, CDR2 SMNVEV (reference sequence). Between the trimmed V and J ends, which lost 0 bases and 0 bases, there was a span of 8 bases. The genes are TRBV27 and TRBJ1-4; D may be TRBD1 (5 bases). The material sequenced was PBMCs or T cells enriched from blood (not recorded which). The TCR sequence derives from a woman under 40 who had recovered from COVID-19. CDR3 nucleotides: TGTGCCAGCAGTTTATCTGGGGCCCCAACTAATGAAAAACTGTTTTTT. This sequence encodes CASSLSGAPTNEKLFF.